This T cell receptor beta chain emerged from a study of graft-versus-host responses after intestinal transplantation. Study background: Those transplanted obtained multivisceral, liver-intestinal, or isolated intestinal grafts. General study points: Peak circulating GvH clone levels were associated with early post-transplant HvG declines. Allografts of patients with graft-donor T cell macrochimerism showed high graft-versus-host to host-versus-graft clone ratios. GvH clones occurred in recipient marrow; some first appeared in ileum or blood.

Assay used: immunoSEQ multiplex PCR; TCRdb lists only in-frame clones, some missing. Among around 97,000 clones listed, approximately 93% were seen once. Germline-derived CDR1 and CDR2 are PRHDT and FYEKMQ (reference sequence). V lost 2 bases and J 1 base, leaving 11 bases between the germline ends. This CDR3 has 15 residues. Concerning this clone: Its antigen remains unidentified.

The origin of this receptor is a human donor who received an intestinal transplant. This chain joins TRBV13 and TRBJ2-5; D may be TRBD1 (5 bases). Sequencing used unstimulated CD8+ T cells sorted from spleen or lymph node cells, obtained before intestinal transplant. CDR3 loop: CASSLYGRGQETQYF. Here the CDR3 DNA reads TGTGCCAGCAGCTTATATGGTAGGGGCCAAGAGACCCAGTACTTC.